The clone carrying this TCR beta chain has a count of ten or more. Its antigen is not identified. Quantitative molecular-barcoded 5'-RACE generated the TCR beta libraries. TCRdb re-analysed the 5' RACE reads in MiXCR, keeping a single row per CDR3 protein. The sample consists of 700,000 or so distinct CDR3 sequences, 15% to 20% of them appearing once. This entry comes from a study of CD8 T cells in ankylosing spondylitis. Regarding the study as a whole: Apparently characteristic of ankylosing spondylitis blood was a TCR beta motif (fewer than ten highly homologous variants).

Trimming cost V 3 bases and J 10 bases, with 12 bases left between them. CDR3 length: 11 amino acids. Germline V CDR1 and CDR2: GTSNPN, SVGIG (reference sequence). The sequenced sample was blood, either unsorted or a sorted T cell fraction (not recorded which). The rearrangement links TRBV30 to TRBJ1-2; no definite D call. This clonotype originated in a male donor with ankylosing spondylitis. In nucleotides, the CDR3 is TGTGCCTGGAGCGAGGTAGCTGACTACACCTTC. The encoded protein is CAWSEVADYTF.